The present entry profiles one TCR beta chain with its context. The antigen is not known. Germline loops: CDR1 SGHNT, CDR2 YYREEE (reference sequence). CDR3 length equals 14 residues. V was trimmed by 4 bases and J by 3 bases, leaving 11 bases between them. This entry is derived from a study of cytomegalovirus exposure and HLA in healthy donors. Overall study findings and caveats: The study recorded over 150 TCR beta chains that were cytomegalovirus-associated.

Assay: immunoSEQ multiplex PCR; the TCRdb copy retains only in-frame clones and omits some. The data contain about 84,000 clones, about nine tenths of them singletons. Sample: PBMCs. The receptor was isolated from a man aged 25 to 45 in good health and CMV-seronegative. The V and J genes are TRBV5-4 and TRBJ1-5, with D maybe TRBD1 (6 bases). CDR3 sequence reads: CASSLQGNNQPQHF. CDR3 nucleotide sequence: TGTGCCAGCAGCCTACAGGGAAACAATCAGCCCCAGCATTTT.